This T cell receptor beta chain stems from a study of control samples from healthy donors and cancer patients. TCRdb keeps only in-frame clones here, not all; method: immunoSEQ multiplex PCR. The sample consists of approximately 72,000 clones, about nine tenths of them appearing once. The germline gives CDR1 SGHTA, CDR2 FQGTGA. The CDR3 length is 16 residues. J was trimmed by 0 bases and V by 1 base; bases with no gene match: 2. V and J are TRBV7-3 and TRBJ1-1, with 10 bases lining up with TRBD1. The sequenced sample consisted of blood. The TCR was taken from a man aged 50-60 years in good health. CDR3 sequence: CASSLRDRGLNTEAFF. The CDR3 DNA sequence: TGTGCCAGCAGCTTAAGGGACAGGGGTTTGAACACTGAAGCTTTCTTT.